Each of the 22 T cell receptor beta chains below was sequenced from the same sample in a study of post-analysis software for immune sequencing data. Incorporated into the TCR beta cDNA libraries were unique molecular identifiers, which served to reduce PCR and sequencing biases. Using its own MiXCR run on the PCR reads, TCRdb lists one record per CDR3 protein. Counted here are 160,000 or so distinct CDR3 sequences, around 34% occurring once; the ten biggest clones make up approximately 30%. The material was blood, obtained after autologous hematopoietic stem cell transplantation. The receptors shown here come from a girl between 10 and 17 years old with multiple sclerosis.

This chain connects TRBV6-2 or TRBV6-3 to TRBJ2-4, with 8 bases identical to TRBD2. The J call could be wrong; TRBJ2-7 is a better fit for the DNA end. The V gene's germline CDR1 is MNHEY and CDR2 SVGEGT. The CDR3 runs to 15 residues. Here the CDR3 DNA reads TGTGCCAGCAGTAACAGCGGGGGAGTGGTCTACGAGCAGTACTTC. Protein: CASSNSGGVVYEQYF.

J is TRBJ2-5 and V is TRBV5-1, with a tentative D call TRBD2 (6 bases). The germline gives CDR1 SGHRS, CDR2 YFSETQ. The germline V and J ends were trimmed by 4 bases and 0 bases, with 10 bases remaining between them. The CDR3 runs to 14 residues. The CDR3 here is CASSIGGYQETQYF. In DNA, the CDR3 is TGCGCCAGCAGCATTGGGGGGTACCAAGAGACCCAGTACTTC.

This clonotype showed up many times. The rearrangement links TRBV12-3 or TRBV12-4 to TRBJ2-7; the D gene could be TRBD1 or TRBD2 (5 bases each). This CDR3 has 15 amino acids. The V gene lost 6 bases and the J gene lost 5 bases, with 20 bases spanning the gap. The CDR3 protein is CASSRGWGPTDEQYF. As DNA, the CDR3 is TGTGCCAGCAGCCGAGGGTGGGGACCTACCGACGAGCAGTACTTC.

The CDR3 DNA sequence: TGTGCCAGCAGCTCCGGATGGGCTAGCACAGATACGCAGTATTTT. Translation: CASSSGWASTDTQYF. V gene TRBV7-2 combines with J gene TRBJ2-3; D unclear. The CDR3 runs 15 residues. Trimming stripped 4 bases from V and 0 bases from J, with 11 bases between. Per the germline V gene, CDR1 is SGHTA and CDR2 is FQGNSA.

The rearrangement links TRBV18 to TRBJ1-1; 9 positions agree with TRBD1. J was trimmed by 6 bases and V by 2 bases; bases with no gene match: 4. The length of the CDR3 is 14 residues. CDR1 is KGHSH and CDR2 is LQKENI in the germline V gene. The CDR3 loop is CASSPRTGDPEAFF. CDR3 nucleotide sequence: TGTGCCAGCTCACCAAGGACAGGGGACCCTGAAGCTTTCTTT.

The gene calls are TRBV20-1 and TRBJ1-6, with 9 bases identical to TRBD1. The CDR3 extends over 16 amino acids. The V segment lost 4 bases and the J segment 5 bases; nucleotides outside the gene matches: 9. CDR1 and CDR2 (germline): DFQATT, SNEGSKA (reference sequence). CDR3 residues: CSANRDRDRNNSPLHF. Written as DNA, the CDR3 is TGCAGTGCTAACCGGGACAGGGACAGGAATAATTCACCCCTCCACTTT.

J is TRBJ2-3 and V is TRBV25-1; 10 bases fit TRBD2. There are 19 residues in the CDR3. V shed 7 bases, J shed 4 bases, and the junction held 20 bases outside the gene matches. Germline V gene lookup returns CDR1 MGHDK and CDR2 SYGVNS. The CDR3 DNA follows: TGTGCCAGCAATGACAGCGGGGGGGGTAGCGGGAATATCGCAGATACGCAGTATTTT. Its translation: CASNDSGGGSGNIADTQYF.

The CDR3 spells CSARRGGRATEQYF. CDR3 coding DNA: TGCAGTGCTAGAAGGGGAGGACGAGCAACCGAGCAGTACTTC. The V and J genes are TRBV20-1 and TRBJ2-7; perhaps TRBD2 as D (6 bases). CDR1 and CDR2 (germline): DFQATT, SNEGSKA (reference sequence). The CDR3 is 14 residues long. V shed 2 bases and J shed 6 bases, with 17 bases lying between them.

This chain connects TRBV10-3 to TRBJ2-1; 9 bases line up with TRBD2. The germline V gene encodes CDR1 ENHRY and CDR2 SYGVKD. The CDR3 is made up of 15 amino acids. The J segment lost 4 bases and the V segment lost 6 bases, leaving 7 bases of the junction unmatched. In DNA form, the CDR3 reads TGTGCCATCAGATTCGAGCGGGAGGATTACAATGAGCAGTTCTTC. Its translation: CAIRFEREDYNEQFF.

This clonotype has only a few counts. This chain links TRBV20-1 with TRBJ1-2; 9 bases line up with TRBD1. The CDR3 consists of 12 residues. Trimming at V came to 5 bases and at J to 9 bases, leaving 7 bases not matched to a gene. The germline V gene encodes CDR1 DFQATT and CDR2 SNEGSKA (reference sequence). For the CDR3, the DNA is TGCAGTGCTTTGGACAGGGGTTCTCGCTACACCTTC. Protein product: CSALDRGSRYTF.

V usage is TRBV5-1 and J usage is TRBJ1-2, with 8 bases fitting TRBD1. Germline assignment: CDR1 SGHRS and CDR2 YFSETQ. J lost 3 bases, V lost 1 base, and 2 bases had no gene match. The CDR3 spans 14 residues. The CDR3 is CASSLQGADYGYTF. CDR3 in DNA: TGCGCCAGCAGCTTGCAGGGGGCAGACTATGGCTACACCTTC.

The CDR3 region is CASSQGGDRYQETQYF. CDR3 nucleotides: TGTGCCAGCAGCCAGGGGGGGGACCGGTACCAAGAGACCCAGTACTTC. The chain is built from TRBV7-2 and TRBJ2-5; D tentatively fits TRBD1 or TRBD2 (7 bases each). The V and J ends lost 5 bases and 0 bases respectively, with 16 bases between them. This CDR3 comprises 16 residues. Germline loops: CDR1 SGHTA, CDR2 FQGNSA.

V is TRBV7-6 and J is TRBJ1-2; 7 nucleotides line up with TRBD1. With V trimmed by 4 bases and J by 8 bases, 19 bases remained unmatched. Germline V lookup: CDR1 SGHVS, CDR2 FNYEAQ. The length of the CDR3 is 17 residues. Written as DNA, the CDR3 is TGTGCCAGCAGCTGGCCGGGACAGCAATCCTCCCGGGACGGCTACACCTTC. Protein product: CASSWPGQQSSRDGYTF.

This clonotype showed up just a few times. The V gene is TRBV20-1, the J gene TRBJ2-5; tentative D call: TRBD1 (5 bases). Deletions cut 7 bases from V and 1 base from J, with 10 bases between. CDR1 DFQATT and CDR2 SNEGSKA come from the germline V gene (reference sequence). The CDR3 consists of 12 residues. The CDR3 loop reads CSGRTSQETQYF. CDR3 DNA sequence: TGCAGTGGTAGGACAAGCCAAGAGACCCAGTACTTC.

The gene calls are TRBV7-9 and TRBJ2-7, with a possible D match to TRBD1 (6 bases). Per germline, CDR1 SEHNR and CDR2 FQNEAQ (reference sequence). The CDR3 length is 14 residues. V dropped 1 base and J dropped 6 bases, with 13 bases sitting between them. The CDR3 nucleotides are TGTGCCAGCAGCTTAGGAGGGGGTCGGGTCGAGCAGTACTTC. It is translated as CASSLGGGRVEQYF.

This clonotype showed up just a few times. A read error may be the cause here, since a much bigger clone is one base away. The rearrangement joins TRBV9 to TRBJ2-3, with a tentative D call TRBD2 (6 bases). The CDR3 has 13 amino acids. CDR1 and CDR2 (germline): SGDLS, YYNGEE. Trimming removed 5 bases from V and 0 bases from J, with 7 bases in between. Here the CDR3 reads CASRSGSTDTQYF. As DNA, the CDR3 is TGTGCCAGCAGGAGCGGGAGCACAGATACGCAGTATTTT.

The chain recombines TRBV11-1 with TRBJ1-1; D perhaps matches TRBD1 (6 bases). Germline V gives CDR1 SGHAT, CDR2 FQDESV (reference sequence). The CDR3 totals 13 residues. The ends were cut back, 5 bases at V and 4 bases at J, with 11 bases in the middle. DNA of the CDR3: TGTGCCAGCAGCCAACAGGGATCCACTGAAGCTTTCTTT. It yields the protein CASSQQGSTEAFF.

The V and J genes are TRBV5-1 and TRBJ2-7; D is unclear. The germline V gene has CDR1 SGHRS and CDR2 YFSETQ. With 0 bases removed from V and 3 bases from J, the gap between germline ends came to 13 bases. The CDR3 contains 15 residues. CDR3: CASSLASAAVYEQYF. The CDR3 region has the DNA TGCGCCAGCAGCTTGGCCTCGGCGGCCGTCTACGAGCAGTACTTC.

This clonotype was picked up many times. The chain couples TRBV6-5 to TRBJ2-7; D unresolved. Trimming took 6 bases from V and 7 from J, leaving 16 bases between them. This CDR3 is built from 13 residues. Germline loops: CDR1 MNHEY, CDR2 SVGAGI. The CDR3 DNA reads TGTGCCAGCAGCGCCTCTGGGGTTATGGAGCAGTACTTC. It codes for CASSASGVMEQYF.

This chain joins TRBV7-6 and TRBJ2-3, with D perhaps TRBD2 (6 bases). The CDR3 covers 16 residues. Trimming removed 1 base at V and 4 bases at J, with 15 bases between. Germline V gene data show CDR1 as SGHVS and CDR2 as FNYEAQ. The CDR3 loop reads CASSLVASESSDTQYF. The CDR3 nucleotides are TGTGCCAGCAGCTTAGTAGCTAGCGAGAGCTCAGATACGCAGTATTTT.

The chain employs TRBV13 and TRBJ2-1; 7 bases match TRBD2. The CDR3 covers 15 residues. Losses at the gene ends were 5 bases for V and 2 bases for J; bases not matched to a gene: 6. In germline, CDR1 is PRHDT, CDR2 FYEKMQ (reference sequence). CDR3 nucleotides: TGTGCCAGCAGCGCCCCTAGCGGTCCCTACAATGAGCAGTTCTTC. Translation gives CASSAPSGPYNEQFF.

This clonotype was counted between two and nine times. This chain connects TRBV12-3 or TRBV12-4 to TRBJ2-1; D is undetermined. Trimming stripped 3 bases from V and 7 bases from J, with 13 bases between. CDR3 length: 14 amino acids. CDR3 in DNA: TGTGCCAGCAGTTTCACAGCCTTCGGGAATGAGCAGTTCTTC. Its protein product is CASSFTAFGNEQFF.